This T cell receptor beta chain was sequenced for a study of response to subunit inactivated influenza vaccine. TCRdb re-derived calls from the RT-PCR reads in MiXCR, one entry per CDR3 protein. The data show around 850,000 distinct CDR3 sequences, under 20% seen once. The specimen was PBMCs from blood, collected 5 days after vaccination. The TCR sequence derives from a man in his fifties who received an inactivated influenza vaccine.

The DNA of the CDR3 is TGTGCCAGCAGTTCGGGACCCGGGGGGAACACTGAAGCTTTCTTT. Its protein is CASSSGPGGNTEAFF. The chain uses TRBV12-3 or TRBV12-4 and TRBJ1-1, with D tentatively TRBD1 (5 bases). Trimming shortened V by 4 bases and J by 1 base, and 13 bases separated the two germline ends. This CDR3 is 15 amino acids long.